The 23 T cell receptor beta chains reported below all come from one sample, sequenced in a study of shared clonotypes between healthy human individuals. CD45RO-negative cells were positively selected for CCR7, leaving out terminally differentiated effector memory CD45RA+ cells. Clones were sequenced by immunoSEQ multiplex PCR, and TCRdb holds only the in-frame ones, with some missing. This table holds about 2 million clones, about 95% found once. Sequencing was done on a sample of naive CD8+ T cells sorted from blood. The receptors come from a man younger than 35 in good health.

The rearrangement links TRBV6-1 to TRBJ1-2; D is possibly TRBD1 (6 bases). Germline V gene data show CDR1 as MNHNS and CDR2 as SASEGT. The V gene lost 7 bases and the J gene lost 0 bases, with 12 bases spanning the gap. This CDR3 has 14 amino acids. The CDR3 reads CASTWTETNYGYTF. The CDR3, as DNA: TGTGCCAGCACTTGGACAGAAACTAACTATGGCTACACCTTC.

This chain uses TRBV28 with TRBJ2-5; 7 bases fit TRBD1. Germline trimming cut 4 bases from V and 0 bases from J; bases unmatched to any gene: 8. The CDR3 sequence is 16 residues long. Germline CDR1 MDHEN, CDR2 SYDVKM. The CDR3 DNA follows: TGTGCCAGCAGTTCTGCCGGGACAGTCTACCAAGAGACCCAGTACTTC. Translation: CASSSAGTVYQETQYF.

J is TRBJ2-3 and V is TRBV7-9; D remains unclear. Germline CDR1 and CDR2: SEHNR and FQNEAQ (reference sequence). Trimming left V 5 bases short and J 6 bases short, with 24 bases between. The CDR3 is 17 residues long. CDR3 sequence: CASSPSGDLMGWDTQYF. DNA of the CDR3: TGTGCCAGCAGCCCATCGGGCGACCTTATGGGGTGGGATACGCAGTATTTT. Based on the CDR3 plus reference TRBV7-9 and TRBJ2-3, the full variable domain is DTGVSQNPRHKITKRGQNVTFRCDPISEHNRLYWYRQTLGQGPEFLTYFQNEAQLEKSRLLSDRFSAERPKGSFSTLEIQRTEQGDSAMYLCASSPSGDLMGWDTQYFGPGTRLTVL.

The V gene is TRBV11-2, the J gene TRBJ2-7; 12 bases line up with TRBD2. CDR3 length equals 14 residues. The germline CDR1 and CDR2 sequences are SGHAT and FQNNGV. V trimming: 4 bases; J trimming: 12 bases; junction bases outside the gene matches: 10. CDR3 region: CASSSSGRASRPYF. The CDR3, as DNA: TGTGCCAGCAGCTCTAGCGGGAGGGCCAGTAGGCCGTACTTC.

This sequence joins TRBV4-3 and TRBJ2-1; D may be TRBD2 (5 bases). The V and J ends lost 0 bases and 12 bases respectively, with 18 bases between them. From germline, CDR1 is LGHNA and CDR2 YSLEER. The CDR3 extends over 15 amino acids. The CDR3 reads CASSQDLMSSRVQFF. For the CDR3, the DNA is TGCGCCAGCAGCCAAGATTTAATGAGTTCGCGGGTGCAGTTCTTC.

The DNA of the CDR3 is TGTGCCAGTAGTATAGCCCCGGGGTCCCCCTACGAGCAGTACTTC. Its translation: CASSIAPGSPYEQYF. The chain has TRBV19 and TRBJ2-7; D is perhaps TRBD2 (5 bases). From germline, CDR1 is LNHDA and CDR2 SQIVND (reference sequence). Trimming left V 1 base short and J 2 bases short, with 12 bases between. The CDR3 contains 15 residues.

V gene TRBV20-1 combines with J gene TRBJ1-1; D is unclear. Germline assignment: CDR1 DFQATT and CDR2 SNEGSKA (reference sequence). The CDR3 sequence is 11 residues long. In nucleotides, the CDR3 is TGCAGCTGCCCCTTGAACACTGAAGCTTTCTTT. It yields the protein CSCPLNTEAFF.

V gene TRBV28 combines with J gene TRBJ2-3; 8 nucleotides agree with TRBD2. The germline gives CDR1 MDHEN, CDR2 SYDVKM. The CDR3 sequence is 17 residues long. With 3 bases clipped from V and 2 bases from J, the junction kept 10 bases outside the gene matches. CDR3 amino acids: CASSFDPGGGHTDTQYF. The CDR3 DNA sequence: TGTGCCAGCAGTTTTGATCCTGGCGGGGGGCACACAGATACGCAGTATTTT.

The chain joins TRBV4-3 to TRBJ2-1; TRBD1 might be the D (5 bases). Trimming removed 0 bases at V and 2 bases at J, with 8 bases between. The CDR3 has 15 residues. The germline CDR1 and CDR2 sequences are LGHNA and YSLEER. CDR3 DNA: TGCGCCAGCAGCCAAGATGGGGCCACCTACAATGAGCAGTTCTTC. It translates to CASSQDGATYNEQFF.

This chain links TRBV21-1 with TRBJ1-1. TRBV21-1 is annotated as a pseudogene. This CDR3 spans 16 amino acids. The CDR3 nucleotides read TGTGCCAGCAGCAAAGCGCCGGTAGGCAGGAACACTGAAGCTTTCTTT. Amino acid sequence: CASSKAPVGRNTEAFF.

This chain links TRBV28 with TRBJ2-7; 11 nucleotides match TRBD2. The V and J ends lost 3 bases and 4 bases, in that order; junction bases with no gene match: 8. The length of the CDR3 is 16 residues. Germline assignment: CDR1 MDHEN and CDR2 SYDVKM. CDR3 sequence reads: CASSFLAGGPIYEQYF. Here the CDR3 DNA reads TGTGCCAGCAGTTTCTTAGCGGGAGGGCCTATATACGAGCAGTACTTC.

This chain connects TRBV29-1 to TRBJ2-7; 7 positions agree with TRBD2. Germline V gives CDR1 SQVTM, CDR2 ANQGSEA. This CDR3 contains 16 residues. V trimming: 3 bases; J trimming: 0 bases; junction bases outside the gene matches: 11. CDR3 sequence: CSVEVGERGSSYEQYF. The CDR3 nucleotides are TGCAGCGTTGAGGTCGGGGAGCGGGGAAGCTCCTACGAGCAGTACTTC.

The rearrangement links TRBV7-9 to TRBJ1-1; D gene uncertain. Germline CDR1 is SEHNR and CDR2 is FQNEAQ (reference sequence). This CDR3 is built from 16 residues. V dropped 3 bases and J dropped 2 bases, with 16 bases sitting between them. In DNA, the CDR3 is TGTGCCAGCAGCTTCGGCAGGAGTAATTTCAACACTGAAGCTTTCTTT. Translation gives CASSFGRSNFNTEAFF.

The chain recombines TRBV10-3 with TRBJ2-3, with 10 bases that match TRBD2. Per germline, CDR1 ENHRY and CDR2 SYGVKD. J lost 3 bases, V lost 6 bases, and 6 bases had no gene match. This CDR3 has 15 residues. The CDR3 protein is CAIRSTSGETDTQYF. The CDR3 DNA is TGTGCCATCAGGTCCACTAGCGGGGAGACAGATACGCAGTATTTT.

V is TRBV10-1 and J is TRBJ2-4, with D possibly TRBD2 on 5 matching bases. CDR3 length: 16 amino acids. Trimming took off 0 bases at V and 6 bases at J, with 15 bases between the two ends. The germline CDR1 and CDR2 sequences are WNHNN and SYGVQD (reference sequence). CDR3 protein: CASSESFGEGRNIQYF. In nucleotides, the CDR3 is TGCGCCAGCAGTGAGTCGTTCGGGGAAGGGAGAAACATTCAGTACTTC.

The rearrangement links TRBV15 to TRBJ2-1; no definite D call. From germline, CDR1 is LNHNV and CDR2 YYDKDF (reference sequence). The V end lost 0 bases, the J end lost 4 bases, and 10 bases lay between the germline ends. CDR3 length: 15 amino acids. The CDR3 DNA is TGTGCCACCAGCAGAGACCAGACGGGTTACAATGAGCAGTTCTTC. This sequence encodes CATSRDQTGYNEQFF.

The chain is built from TRBV6-1 and TRBJ1-5; weak D call: TRBD1 (5 bases). There are 18 residues in the CDR3. From germline, CDR1 is MNHNS and CDR2 SASEGT. With 4 bases removed from V and 2 bases from J, the gap between germline ends came to 21 bases. The CDR3 spells CASSVKIIWGVRNQPQHF. CDR3 DNA sequence: TGTGCCAGCAGTGTTAAAATCATCTGGGGGGTTCGCAATCAGCCCCAGCATTTT.

The V gene is TRBV15, the J gene TRBJ2-2; TRBD2 agrees at 11 bases. Trimming took 5 bases from V and 4 from J; bases not matched to a gene: 12. This CDR3 comprises 18 residues. Per germline, CDR1 LNHNV and CDR2 YYDKDF (reference sequence). As DNA, the CDR3 is TGTGCCACCAGCGGCGGGGTAGCGGGGGGGCCGCCCACCGGGGAGCTGTTTTTT. It is translated as CATSGGVAGGPPTGELFF.

Of note for this clone: This specimen includes other DNA sequences encoding the same CDR3. The rearrangement uses TRBV9 and TRBJ2-5, with a weak D call TRBD2 (7 bases). Trimming shortened V by 0 bases and J by 5 bases, and 11 bases separated the two germline ends. The CDR3 covers 14 residues. Germline CDR1 reads SGDLS; CDR2 reads YYNGEE. The CDR3 nucleotides read TGTGCCAGCAGCGTAGAGGGGGGGATGGAGACCCAGTACTTC. Its translation is CASSVEGGMETQYF.

The chain carries TRBV20-1 and TRBJ2-1, with TRBD1 as a possible D gene (6 bases). The CDR3 is 11 residues long. CDR1 is DFQATT and CDR2 is SNEGSKA in the germline V gene (reference sequence). V was shortened by 6 bases and J by 9 bases, with 12 bases between the two germline ends. CDR3 loop: CSASRDTEQFF. The CDR3 nucleotides are TGCAGTGCCTCCCGGGACACTGAGCAGTTCTTC.

The rearrangement uses TRBV6-6 and TRBJ1-5; D gene unclear. The CDR3 is 12 residues long. Germline V gene lookup returns CDR1 MNHNY and CDR2 SVGAGI (reference sequence). Trimming cost V 6 bases and J 0 bases, with 3 bases left between them. The DNA for the CDR3 is TGTGCCAGCAGGGATAGCAATCAGCCCCAGCATTTT. Its protein product is CASRDSNQPQHF.

The V and J genes are TRBV2 and TRBJ2-1, with unresolved D. V dropped 4 bases and J dropped 4 bases, with 11 bases sitting between them. Germline CDR1 reads SNHLY; CDR2 reads FYNNEI. The CDR3 loop spans 14 amino acids. CDR3 residues: CASSVGAAYNEQFF. For the CDR3, the DNA is TGTGCCAGCAGTGTAGGTGCGGCTTACAATGAGCAGTTCTTC.

The chain combines TRBV7-9 with TRBJ2-7; 10 positions match TRBD1. The CDR3 has 16 residues. J gave up 2 bases and V 3 bases, and 7 bases lay outside the gene matches. Germline V gene data show CDR1 as SEHNR and CDR2 as FQNEAQ (reference sequence). The CDR3 here is CASSFGPGTGAYEQYF. CDR3 coding DNA: TGTGCCAGCAGCTTCGGACCAGGGACAGGGGCCTACGAGCAGTACTTC. Full variable domain (missing parts from reference TRBV7-9 and TRBJ2-7): DTGVSQNPRHKITKRGQNVTFRCDPISEHNRLYWYRQTLGQGPEFLTYFQNEAQLEKSRLLSDRFSAERPKGSFSTLEIQRTEQGDSAMYLCASSFGPGTGAYEQYFGPGTRLTVT.